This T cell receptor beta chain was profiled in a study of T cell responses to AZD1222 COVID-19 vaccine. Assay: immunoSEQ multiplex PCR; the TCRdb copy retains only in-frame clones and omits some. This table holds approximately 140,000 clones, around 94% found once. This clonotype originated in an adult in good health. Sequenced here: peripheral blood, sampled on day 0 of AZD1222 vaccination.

The CDR3 is CASTPTSGELAKNIQYF. CDR3 sequence (DNA): TGCGCCAGCACGCCGACTAGCGGGGAACTAGCCAAAAACATTCAGTACTTC. The rearrangement links TRBV5-1 to TRBJ2-4; 11 nucleotides agree with TRBD2. Looked up from germline, CDR1 is SGHRS and CDR2 is YFSETQ. This CDR3 region has 17 residues. J was trimmed by 0 bases and V by 6 bases; bases with no gene match: 8.